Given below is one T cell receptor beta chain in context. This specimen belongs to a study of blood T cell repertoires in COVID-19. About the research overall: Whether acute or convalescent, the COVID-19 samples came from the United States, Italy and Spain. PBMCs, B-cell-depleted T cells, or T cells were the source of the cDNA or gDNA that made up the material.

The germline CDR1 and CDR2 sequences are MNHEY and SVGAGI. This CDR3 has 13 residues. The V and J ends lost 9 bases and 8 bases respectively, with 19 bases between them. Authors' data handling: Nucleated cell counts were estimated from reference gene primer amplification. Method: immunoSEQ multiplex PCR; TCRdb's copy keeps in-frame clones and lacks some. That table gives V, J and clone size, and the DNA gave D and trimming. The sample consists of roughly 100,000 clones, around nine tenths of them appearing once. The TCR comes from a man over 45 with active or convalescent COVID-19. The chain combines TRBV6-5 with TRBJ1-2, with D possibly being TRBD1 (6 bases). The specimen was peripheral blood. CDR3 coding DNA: TGTGCCAGTATCATACAGGGCCTAATCGGCTACACCTTC. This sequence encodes CASIIQGLIGYTF.